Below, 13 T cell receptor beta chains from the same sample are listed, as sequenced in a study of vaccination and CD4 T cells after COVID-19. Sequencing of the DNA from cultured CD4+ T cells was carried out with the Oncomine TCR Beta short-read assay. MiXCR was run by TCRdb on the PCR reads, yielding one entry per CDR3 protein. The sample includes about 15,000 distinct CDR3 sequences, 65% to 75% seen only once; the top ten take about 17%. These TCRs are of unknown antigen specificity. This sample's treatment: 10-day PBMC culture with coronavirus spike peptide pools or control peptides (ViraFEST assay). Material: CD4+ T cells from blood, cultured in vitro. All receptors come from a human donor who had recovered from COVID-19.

The CDR3 DNA follows: TGTGCCAGCAGTTTTATTTTGGCCTCTGGGGCCAACGTCCTGACTTTC. Protein product: CASSFILASGANVLTF. This chain connects TRBV27 to TRBJ2-6; no definite D call. CDR3 size: 16 residues. CDR1 is MNHEY, CDR2 SMNVEV, per germline (reference sequence). Between the trimmed V and J ends, which lost 3 bases and 0 bases, there was a span of 9 bases.

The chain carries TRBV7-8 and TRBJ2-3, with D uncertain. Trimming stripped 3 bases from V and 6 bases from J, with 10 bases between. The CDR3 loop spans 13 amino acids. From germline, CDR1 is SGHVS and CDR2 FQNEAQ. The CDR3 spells CASSLTSPDTQYF. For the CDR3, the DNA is TGTGCCAGCAGCTTGACCAGCCCGGATACGCAGTATTTT.

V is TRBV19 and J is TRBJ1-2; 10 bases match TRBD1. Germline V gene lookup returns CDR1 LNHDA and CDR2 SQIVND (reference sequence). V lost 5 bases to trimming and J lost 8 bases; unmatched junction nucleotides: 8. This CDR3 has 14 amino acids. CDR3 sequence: CASSFPGTGVGYTF. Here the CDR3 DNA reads TGTGCCAGTAGTTTCCCCGGGACAGGGGTCGGCTACACCTTC.

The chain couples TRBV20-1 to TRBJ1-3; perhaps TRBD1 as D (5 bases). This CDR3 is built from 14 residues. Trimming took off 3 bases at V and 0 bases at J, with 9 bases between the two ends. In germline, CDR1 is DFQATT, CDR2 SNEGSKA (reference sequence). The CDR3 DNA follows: TGCAGTGCTAGTAGTCAGGGCTCTGGAAACACCATATATTTT. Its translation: CSASSQGSGNTIYF.

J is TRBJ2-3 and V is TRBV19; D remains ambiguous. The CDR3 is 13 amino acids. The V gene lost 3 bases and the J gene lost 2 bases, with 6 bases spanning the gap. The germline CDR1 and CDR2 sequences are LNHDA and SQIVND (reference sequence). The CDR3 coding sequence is TGTGCCAGTAGTATCGGAACCACAGATACGCAGTATTTT. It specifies CASSIGTTDTQYF.

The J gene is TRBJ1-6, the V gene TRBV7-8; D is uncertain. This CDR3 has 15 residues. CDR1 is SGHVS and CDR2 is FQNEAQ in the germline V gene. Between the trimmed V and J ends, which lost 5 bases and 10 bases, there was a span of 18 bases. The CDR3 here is CASSTRKGKVSPLHF. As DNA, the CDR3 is TGTGCCAGCAGCACCCGGAAAGGGAAGGTATCACCCCTCCACTTT.

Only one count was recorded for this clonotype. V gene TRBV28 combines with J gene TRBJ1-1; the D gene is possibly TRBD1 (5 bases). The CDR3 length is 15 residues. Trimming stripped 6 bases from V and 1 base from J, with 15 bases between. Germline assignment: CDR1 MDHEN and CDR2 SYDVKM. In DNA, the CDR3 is TGTGCCAGCAGCCGTACACTAACAGGGAACACTGAAGCTTTCTTT. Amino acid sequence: CASSRTLTGNTEAFF.

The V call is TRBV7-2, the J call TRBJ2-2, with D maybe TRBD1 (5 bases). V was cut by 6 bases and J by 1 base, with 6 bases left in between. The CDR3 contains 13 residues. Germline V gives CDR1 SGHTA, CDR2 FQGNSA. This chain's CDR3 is CASRGQNTGELFF. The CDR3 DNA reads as TGTGCCAGCAGAGGACAGAACACCGGGGAGCTGTTTTTT.

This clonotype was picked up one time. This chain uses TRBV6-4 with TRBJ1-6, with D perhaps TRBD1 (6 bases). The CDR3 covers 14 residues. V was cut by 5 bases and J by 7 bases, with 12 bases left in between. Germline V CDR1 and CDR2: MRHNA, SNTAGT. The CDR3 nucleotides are TGTGCCAGCAGTCTCTCACAGGGAAATTCACCCCTCCACTTT. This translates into CASSLSQGNSPLHF.

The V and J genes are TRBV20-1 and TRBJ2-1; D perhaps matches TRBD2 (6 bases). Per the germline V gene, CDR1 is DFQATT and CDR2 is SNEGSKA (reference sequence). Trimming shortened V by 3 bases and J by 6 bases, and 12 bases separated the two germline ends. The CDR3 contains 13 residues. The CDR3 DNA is TGCAGTGCTAGCGGGGTACTAGCCAATGAGCAGTTCTTC. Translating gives CSASGVLANEQFF.

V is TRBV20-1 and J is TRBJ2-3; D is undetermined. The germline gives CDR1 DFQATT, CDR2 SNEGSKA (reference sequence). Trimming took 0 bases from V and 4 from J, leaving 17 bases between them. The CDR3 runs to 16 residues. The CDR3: CSARDPSGKTSDTQYF. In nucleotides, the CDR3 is TGCAGTGCTAGAGATCCTAGTGGAAAAACTTCAGATACGCAGTATTTT.

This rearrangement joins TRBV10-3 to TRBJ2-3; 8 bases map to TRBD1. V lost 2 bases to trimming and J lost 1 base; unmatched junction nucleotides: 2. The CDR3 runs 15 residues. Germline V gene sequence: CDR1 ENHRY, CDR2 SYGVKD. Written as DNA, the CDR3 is TGTGCCATCAGTGAGGCACAGGGGGGCACAGATACGCAGTATTTT. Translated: CAISEAQGGTDTQYF.

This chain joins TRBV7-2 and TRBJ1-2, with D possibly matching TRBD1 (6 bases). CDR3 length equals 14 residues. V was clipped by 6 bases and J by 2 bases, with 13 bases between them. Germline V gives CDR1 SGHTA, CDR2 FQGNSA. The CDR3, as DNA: TGTGCCAGCAGGGAAACAGGGAAGAACTATGGCTACACCTTC. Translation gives CASRETGKNYGYTF.